These 28 T cell receptor beta chains share one sample of origin, sequenced in a study of regulatory T cells in long-lasting Graves disease. Combining iRepertoire HTBI primers with Arm-PCR of CDR3 regions, the authors built TCR beta libraries. Using its own MiXCR run on the multiplex PCR reads, TCRdb lists one record per CDR3 protein. The sample yields more than 350,000 distinct CDR3 sequences, under 15% seen once. The time point: newly diagnosed GD, antithyroid drugs for less than 3 months. Extracted RNA from PBMCs served as the source of the TCR library. The same sample was also studied in work on T cells in Graves' hyperthyroidism and ophthalmopathy.

The sequences come from peripheral blood mononuclear cells (PBMCs), collected at new diagnosis, from a patient treated with antithyroid drugs. These receptors were obtained from a woman younger than 45 with Graves disease.

This chain connects TRBV7-2 to TRBJ1-2; TRBD1 is a possible D gene (6 bases). Trimming removed 2 bases from V and 5 bases from J, with 15 bases in between. This CDR3 comprises 15 residues. Germline V gives CDR1 SGHTA, CDR2 FQGNSA. CDR3 sequence reads: CASSLKGGGQYGYTF. DNA for the CDR3: TGTGCCAGCAGCTTAAAGGGGGGGGGTCAGTATGGCTACACCTTC.

As regards this clonotype: Given a much more abundant clone one base away, this may be a read error. This chain connects TRBV20-1 to TRBJ2-1; TRBD2 matches 12 bases. V lost 1 base, J lost 9 bases, and 10 bases stayed unmatched. Per the germline V gene, CDR1 is DFQATT and CDR2 is SNEGSKA (reference sequence). The CDR3 runs to 16 residues. The CDR3 spells CSARVLSSGRASEQFF. The CDR3 DNA reads TGCAGTGCTAGAGTGCTCTCTAGCGGGAGGGCCAGTGAGCAGTTCTTC.

Comments on this clonotype: A read error may account for a junction end that differs from germline. The chain carries TRBV4-1 and TRBJ2-3, with 8 bases aligning to TRBD2. The J call is in doubt because the DNA end fits TRBJ2-7 better. The germline V gene has CDR1 MGHRA and CDR2 YSYEKL. The CDR3 sequence is 13 residues long. The CDR3 loop reads CAAGGWGSYEQYF. In DNA, the CDR3 is TGTGCCGCGGGGGGATGGGGCTCCTACGAGCAGTACTTC.

The chain recombines TRBV4-1 with TRBJ1-1; 10 nucleotides agree with TRBD1. Trimming at V came to 3 bases and at J to 12 bases, leaving 19 bases not matched to a gene. CDR3 size: 17 residues. Germline V gene data show CDR1 as MGHRA and CDR2 as YSYEKL. The CDR3 coding sequence is TGCGCCAGCAGCCACTTTTCAACTCGTGGGACAGGGGTTGAGTCTTTCTTT. Translating gives CASSHFSTRGTGVESFF.

This clonotype was seen at least ten times. The V gene is TRBV10-1, the J gene TRBJ2-3; 7 bases are shared with TRBD2. Germline CDR1 and CDR2: WNHNN and SYGVQD (reference sequence). V shed 4 bases and J 6 bases; nucleotides not matched to a gene: 4. This CDR3 comprises 13 residues. The CDR3 sequence: CASSALGGDTQYF. Here the CDR3 DNA reads TGCGCCAGCAGTGCCCTCGGGGGGGATACGCAGTATTTT.

This clonotype was seen at least ten times. J is TRBJ2-3 and V is TRBV20-1, with D tentatively TRBD1 (5 bases). The V gene lost 2 bases and the J gene lost 4 bases, with 16 bases spanning the gap. The CDR3 has 15 amino acids. The germline gives CDR1 DFQATT, CDR2 SNEGSKA (reference sequence). CDR3 bases: TGCAGTGCTAGATTAGGGGCCGTGAGGCCAGATACGCAGTATTTT. Encoded protein: CSARLGAVRPDTQYF.

This clonotype showed up many times. The chain uses TRBV12-3 or TRBV12-4 and TRBJ1-4; D remains unclear. The CDR3 sequence is 14 residues long. Deletions cut 2 bases from V and 3 bases from J, with 7 bases between. CDR3 in DNA: TGTGCCAGCAGTTTATGGTCAGCTAATGAAAAACTGTTTTTT. This translates into CASSLWSANEKLFF.

This clonotype was counted between two and nine times. As DNA, the CDR3 is TGTGCCAGCAGCCAAGGAGCCGAGGGCTACACCTTC. Amino acids: CASSQGAEGYTF. This sequence joins TRBV4-2 and TRBJ1-2; no definite D call. Trimming removed 1 base at V and 8 bases at J, with 8 bases between. Germline-derived CDR1 and CDR2 are LGHNA and YNFKEQ. The CDR3 contains 12 residues.

The chain joins TRBV14 to TRBJ2-1; 11 bases are shared with TRBD2. The CDR3 contains 19 residues. With 0 bases clipped from V and 6 bases from J, the junction kept 13 bases outside the gene matches. Germline V gives CDR1 SGHDN, CDR2 FVKESK. The CDR3 loop is CASSQDAGSSGRPLNEQFF. CDR3 bases: TGTGCCAGCAGCCAAGATGCGGGGTCTAGCGGGAGGCCACTCAATGAGCAGTTCTTC. Based on the CDR3 plus reference TRBV14 and TRBJ2-1, the full variable domain is EAGVTQFPSHSVIEKGQTVTLRCDPISGHDNLYWYRRVMGKEIKFLLHFVKESKQDESGMPNNRFLAERTGGTYSTLKVQPAELEDSGVYFCASSQDAGSSGRPLNEQFFGPGTRLTVL.

Many counts were recorded for this clonotype. V and J are TRBV27 and TRBJ2-3; the match to TRBD1 covers 7 bases. The CDR3 runs to 15 residues. The V segment lost 3 bases and the J segment 3 bases; nucleotides outside the gene matches: 6. From germline, CDR1 is MNHEY and CDR2 SMNVEV (reference sequence). CDR3 sequence reads: CASSLTGSMTDTQYF. The CDR3 nucleotides read TGTGCCAGCAGTTTGACAGGGAGTATGACAGATACGCAGTATTTT.

In its sample, this clonotype was seen many times. The gene calls are TRBV12-3 or TRBV12-4 and TRBJ2-7; D may be TRBD1 or TRBD2 (5 bases each). With 5 bases removed from V and 7 bases from J, the gap between germline ends came to 15 bases. This CDR3 is 13 amino acids long. CDR3 loop: CASSRGRSGEQYF. CDR3 nucleotide sequence: TGTGCCAGCAGTCGGGGACGGTCGGGGGAGCAGTACTTC.

This clonotype was detected a few times. At one end the junction does not follow the germline gene, possibly because of a read error. This rearrangement joins TRBV11-2 to TRBJ1-1; D is ambiguous. This CDR3 comprises 14 residues. The V gene's germline CDR1 is SGHAT and CDR2 FQNNGV. CDR3 sequence: CASSRGRTNTAAFF. CDR3 nucleotides: TGTGCCAGCAGCCGCGGACGCACTAACACTGCAGCTTTCTTT.

This clonotype was observed many times. The chain recombines TRBV11-2 with TRBJ2-7; 7 positions agree with TRBD1. Germline V gene sequence: CDR1 SGHAT, CDR2 FQNNGV. The CDR3 covers 14 residues. The junction had 3 bases not matched to a gene; V was cut back by 3 bases and J by 1 base. CDR3 bases: TGTGCCAGCAGCTTGGACAGGCTGTCCTACGAGCAGTACTTC. Protein sequence: CASSLDRLSYEQYF.

Ten or more counts support this clonotype. J is TRBJ2-6 and V is TRBV11-1; D is unresolved. The CDR3 contains 13 residues. Trimming removed 7 bases from V and 2 bases from J, with 6 bases in between. Germline loops: CDR1 SGHAT, CDR2 FQDESV (reference sequence). DNA for the CDR3: TGTGCCAGCATGGTACCTGGGGCCAACGTCCTGACTTTC. Residues: CASMVPGANVLTF.

This clonotype was seen many times. The V and J genes are TRBV7-9 and TRBJ1-1; D remains unclear. This CDR3 contains 11 residues. In germline, CDR1 is SEHNR, CDR2 FQNEAQ (reference sequence). V lost 9 bases to trimming and J lost 1 base, with 6 bases between them. The CDR3, as DNA: TGTGCCAGTGACACGAACACTGAAGCTTTCTTT. It yields the protein CASDTNTEAFF.

This clonotype came up many times. The rearrangement links TRBV2 to TRBJ1-5; a possible D gene is TRBD1 (6 bases). This CDR3 spans 15 amino acids. Germline CDR1 SNHLY, CDR2 FYNNEI. V lost 4 bases and J lost 3, with 13 bases in between. In nucleotides, the CDR3 is TGTGCCAGCAGTGTTGAGGGGGGAGACAATCAGCCCCAGCATTTT. It encodes CASSVEGGDNQPQHF. Drawing the rest from reference TRBV2 and TRBJ1-5, the complete variable domain is EPEVTQTPSHQVTQMGQEVILRCVPISNHLYFYWYRQILGQKVEFLVSFYNNEISEKSEIFDDQFSVERPDGSNFTLKIRSTKLEDSAMYFCASSVEGGDNQPQHFGDGTRLSIL.

Many counts were recorded for this clonotype. The CDR3 region has the DNA TGTGCCAGCAGTGGATGGACTAGCGGGAGTACAGATACGCAGTATTTT. Its translation: CASSGWTSGSTDTQYF. This sequence joins TRBV2 and TRBJ2-3, with 13 bases lining up with TRBD2. The V gene's germline CDR1 is SNHLY and CDR2 FYNNEI. This CDR3 is built from 16 residues. Germline trimming cut 4 bases from V and 3 bases from J; bases unmatched to any gene: 4. The full variable domain, its missing parts supplied by reference TRBV2 and TRBJ2-3, is EPEVTQTPSHQVTQMGQEVILRCVPISNHLYFYWYRQILGQKVEFLVSFYNNEISEKSEIFDDQFSVERPDGSNFTLKIRSTKLEDSAMYFCASSGWTSGSTDTQYFGPGTRLTVL.

The sample holds a few counts of this clonotype. V gene TRBV18 combines with J gene TRBJ1-3, with D unresolved. The V and J ends lost 1 base and 0 bases respectively, with 7 bases between them. Germline-derived CDR1 and CDR2 are KGHSH and LQKENI. The CDR3 consists of 15 residues. CDR3 coding DNA: TGTGCCAGCTCACCACGCGGGAGCTCTGGAAACACCATATATTTT. Translating it yields CASSPRGSSGNTIYF.

There are many counts of this clonotype. The chain joins TRBV9 to TRBJ1-2; no definite D call. Trimming left V 0 bases short and J 8 bases short, with 14 bases between. Germline V gene sequence: CDR1 SGDLS, CDR2 YYNGEE. The CDR3 covers 14 residues. Written as DNA, the CDR3 is TGTGCCAGCAGCGTAGATGTGGGATTTCGAGGCTACACCTTC. Translation gives CASSVDVGFRGYTF.

This clonotype has more than one count but fewer than ten. The rearrangement joins TRBV30 to TRBJ1-1; D unresolved. CDR1 and CDR2 (germline): GTSNPN, SVGIG (reference sequence). The V end was cut by 5 bases, the J end by 0 bases, with 10 bases between. The CDR3 covers 13 residues. CDR3: CAWSDGMNTEAFF. The CDR3 DNA reads TGTGCCTGGTCGGACGGCATGAACACTGAAGCTTTCTTT.

The CDR3: CASNLVAGLRDTQYF. CDR3 DNA: TGTGCCAGCAACCTCGTGGCAGGTTTGAGAGATACGCAGTATTTT. The chain carries TRBV28 and TRBJ2-3; D gene uncertain. Germline V gene sequence: CDR1 MDHEN, CDR2 SYDVKM. The CDR3 consists of 15 residues. V lost 7 bases and J lost 5, with 19 bases in between. Variable domain in full (rest from reference TRBV28 and TRBJ2-3): DVKVTQSSRYLVKRTGEKVFLECVQDMDHENMFWYRQDPGLGLRLIYFSYDVKMKEKGDIPEGYSVSREKKERFSLILESASTNQTSMYLCASNLVAGLRDTQYFGPGTRLTVL.

The chain has TRBV20-1 and TRBJ2-1; 13 nucleotides line up with TRBD2. The CDR3 is 14 amino acids. Trimming took 6 bases from V and 9 from J; bases not matched to a gene: 8. Germline V lookup: CDR1 DFQATT, CDR2 SNEGSKA (reference sequence). This CDR3 is CSAELAGGRGEQFF. DNA for the CDR3: TGCAGTGCGGAACTAGCGGGAGGGCGGGGTGAGCAGTTCTTC.

This clonotype has ten or more counts. This rearrangement joins TRBV20-1 to TRBJ2-1; TRBD2 matches 7 bases. The CDR3 runs 14 residues. Unmatched junction bases numbered 11, after V lost 6 bases and J lost 6 bases. The V gene's germline CDR1 is DFQATT and CDR2 SNEGSKA (reference sequence). For the CDR3, the DNA is TGCAGTGCCCGGAGGCGGGAGTGGCGCAATGAGCAGTTCTTC. It is translated as CSARRREWRNEQFF.

This clonotype has ten or more counts. CDR3 loop: CASSLGQPNTGELFF. The DNA of the CDR3 is TGTGCCAGCAGCTTAGGACAACCCAACACCGGGGAGCTGTTTTTT. The chain employs TRBV7-9 and TRBJ2-2; D gene unclear. In germline, CDR1 is SEHNR, CDR2 FQNEAQ (reference sequence). Trimming pared 1 base from V and 2 bases from J, leaving 8 bases between. The CDR3 covers 15 residues.

In its sample, this clonotype was seen a few times. A read error may account for a junction end that differs from germline. V and J are TRBV7-3 and TRBJ1-2, with 8 nucleotides matching TRBD1. Germline lookup yields CDR1 SGHTA and CDR2 FQGTGA. The CDR3 is 15 amino acids. DNA of the CDR3: TGTGCCAGCAGCCTAACAGGGGGAGAGGACTTTGGCTACACCTTC. Protein sequence: CASSLTGGEDFGYTF.

This clonotype was recorded many times. The CDR3 loop reads CASSLDGTNQPQHF. In DNA, the CDR3 is TGTGCCAGCAGCTTGGACGGAACCAATCAGCCCCAGCATTTT. This rearrangement joins TRBV7-9 to TRBJ1-5; D call uncertain. V shed 3 bases and J shed 3 bases, with 9 bases lying between them. CDR1 SEHNR and CDR2 FQNEAQ come from the germline V gene (reference sequence). The CDR3 is 14 residues long.

This clonotype was counted a few times. V and J are TRBV20-1 and TRBJ2-3, with D perhaps TRBD1 (6 bases). Per the germline V gene, CDR1 is DFQATT and CDR2 is SNEGSKA (reference sequence). V dropped 3 bases and J dropped 3 bases, with 13 bases sitting between them. CDR3 size: 14 residues. The CDR3 sequence: CSASYRDSTDTQYF. The CDR3 DNA is TGCAGTGCTAGCTACAGGGATTCGACAGATACGCAGTATTTT.

This clonotype was seen at least ten times. The V gene is TRBV24-1, the J gene TRBJ1-5; D is unclear. Trimming stripped 7 bases from V and 2 bases from J, with 8 bases between. The CDR3 is 13 residues long. Germline assignment: CDR1 KGHDR and CDR2 SFDVKD. The CDR3 region has the DNA TGTGCCACCAGCGTCGGAGGCAATCAGCCCCAGCATTTT. This sequence encodes CATSVGGNQPQHF.